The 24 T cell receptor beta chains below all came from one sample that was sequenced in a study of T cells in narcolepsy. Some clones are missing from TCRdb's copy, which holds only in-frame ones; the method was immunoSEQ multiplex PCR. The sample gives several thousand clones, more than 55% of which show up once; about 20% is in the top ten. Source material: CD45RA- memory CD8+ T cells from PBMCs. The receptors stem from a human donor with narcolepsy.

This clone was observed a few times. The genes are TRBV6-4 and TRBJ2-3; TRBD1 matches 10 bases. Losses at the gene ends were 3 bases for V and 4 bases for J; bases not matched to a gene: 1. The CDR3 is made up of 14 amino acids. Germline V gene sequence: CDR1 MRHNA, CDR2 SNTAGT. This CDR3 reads CASSEGQGADTQYF. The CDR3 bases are TGTGCCAGCAGTGAAGGACAGGGGGCAGATACGCAGTATTTT.

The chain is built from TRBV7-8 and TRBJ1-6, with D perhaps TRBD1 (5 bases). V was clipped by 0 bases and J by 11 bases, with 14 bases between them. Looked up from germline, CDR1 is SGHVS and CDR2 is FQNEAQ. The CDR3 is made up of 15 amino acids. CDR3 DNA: TGTGCCAGCAGCTTAGCCCGGGACCGGGGTGCACCCCTCCACTTT. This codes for CASSLARDRGAPLHF.

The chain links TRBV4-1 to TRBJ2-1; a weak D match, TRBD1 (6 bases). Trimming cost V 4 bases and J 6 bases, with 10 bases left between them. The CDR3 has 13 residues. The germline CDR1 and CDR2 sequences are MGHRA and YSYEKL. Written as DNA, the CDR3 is TGCGCCAGCAGCCGACCCAGGGGCAATGAGCAGTTCTTC. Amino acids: CASSRPRGNEQFF.

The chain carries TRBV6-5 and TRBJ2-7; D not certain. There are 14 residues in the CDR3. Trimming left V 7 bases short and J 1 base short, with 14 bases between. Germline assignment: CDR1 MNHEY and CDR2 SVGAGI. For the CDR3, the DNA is TGTGCCAGCAAGAGGACCCCTCAATCCTACGAGCAGTACTTC. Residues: CASKRTPQSYEQYF.

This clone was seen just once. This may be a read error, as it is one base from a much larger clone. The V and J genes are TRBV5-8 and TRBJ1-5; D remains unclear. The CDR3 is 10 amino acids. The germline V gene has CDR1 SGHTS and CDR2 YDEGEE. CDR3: CVSSYPPQHF. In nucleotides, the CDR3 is TGTGTCAGCAGCTACCCGCCCCAGCATTTT.

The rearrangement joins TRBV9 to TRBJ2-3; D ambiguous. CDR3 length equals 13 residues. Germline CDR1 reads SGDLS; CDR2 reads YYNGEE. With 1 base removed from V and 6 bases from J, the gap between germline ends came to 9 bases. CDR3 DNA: TGTGCCAGCAGCGTAACAGACGGGGATACGCAGTATTTT. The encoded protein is CASSVTDGDTQYF.

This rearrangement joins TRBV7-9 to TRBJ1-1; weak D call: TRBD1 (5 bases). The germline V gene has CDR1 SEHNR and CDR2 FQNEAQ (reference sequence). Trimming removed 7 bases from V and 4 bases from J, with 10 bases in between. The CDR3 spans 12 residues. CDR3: CASMGLGTEAFF. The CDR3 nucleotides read TGTGCCAGCATGGGGCTGGGCACTGAAGCTTTCTTT. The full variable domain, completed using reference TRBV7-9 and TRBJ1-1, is DTGVSQNPRHKITKRGQNVTFRCDPISEHNRLYWYRQTLGQGPEFLTYFQNEAQLEKSRLLSDRFSAERPKGSFSTLEIQRTEQGDSAMYLCASMGLGTEAFFGQGTRLTVV.

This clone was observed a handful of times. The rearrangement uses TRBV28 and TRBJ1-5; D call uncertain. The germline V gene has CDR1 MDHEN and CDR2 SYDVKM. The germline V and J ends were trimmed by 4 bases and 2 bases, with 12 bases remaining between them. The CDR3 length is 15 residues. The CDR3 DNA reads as TGTGCCAGCAGTTACTCGGCTGAAGGCAATCAGCCCCAGCATTTT. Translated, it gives CASSYSAEGNQPQHF.

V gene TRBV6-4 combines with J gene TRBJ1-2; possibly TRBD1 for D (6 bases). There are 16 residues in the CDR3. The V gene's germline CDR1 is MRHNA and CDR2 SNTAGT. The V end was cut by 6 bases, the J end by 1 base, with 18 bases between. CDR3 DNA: TGTGCCAGCAGCCACTACGCGGACAGACTTAACTATGGCTACACCTTC. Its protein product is CASSHYADRLNYGYTF.

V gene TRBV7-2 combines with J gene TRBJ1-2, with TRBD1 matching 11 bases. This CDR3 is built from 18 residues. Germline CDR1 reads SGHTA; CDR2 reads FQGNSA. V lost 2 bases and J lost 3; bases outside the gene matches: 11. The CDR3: CASSLPFYGQGADYGYTF. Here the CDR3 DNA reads TGTGCCAGCAGCTTACCCTTCTATGGACAGGGGGCTGACTATGGCTACACCTTC.

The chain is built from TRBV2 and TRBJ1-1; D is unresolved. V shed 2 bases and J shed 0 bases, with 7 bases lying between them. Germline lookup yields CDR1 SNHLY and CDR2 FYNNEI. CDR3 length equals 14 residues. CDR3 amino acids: CASSERPMNTEAFF. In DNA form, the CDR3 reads TGTGCCAGCAGTGAACGCCCGATGAACACTGAAGCTTTCTTT.

CDR3 DNA sequence: TGTGCCAGCAGTTACTCGACGGGGGAACTTCAGCCCCAGCATTTT. Encoded protein: CASSYSTGELQPQHF. The chain recombines TRBV6-6 with TRBJ1-5, with D possibly being TRBD1 (5 bases). The CDR3 extends over 15 amino acids. The germline V gene has CDR1 MNHNY and CDR2 SVGAGI (reference sequence). V was shortened by 0 bases and J by 6 bases, with 12 bases between the two germline ends.

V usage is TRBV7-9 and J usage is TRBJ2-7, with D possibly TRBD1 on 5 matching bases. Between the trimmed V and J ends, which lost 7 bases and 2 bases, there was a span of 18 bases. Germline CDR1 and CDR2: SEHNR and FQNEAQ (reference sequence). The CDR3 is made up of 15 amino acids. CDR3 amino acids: CASTSTMGRAYEQYF. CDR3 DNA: TGTGCCAGCACCTCCACTATGGGCAGGGCCTACGAGCAGTACTTC.

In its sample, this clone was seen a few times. DNA of the CDR3: TGTGCCAGCAGCGTAGCGGATGGGGGGGTTGAGACCCAGTACTTC. Residues: CASSVADGGVETQYF. The chain recombines TRBV9 with TRBJ2-5; 7 bases fit TRBD2. Trimming removed 0 bases from V and 5 bases from J; junction bases left unmatched: 7. The CDR3 runs 15 residues. Germline CDR1 reads SGDLS; CDR2 reads YYNGEE. Full variable domain (remainder filled in from reference TRBV9 and TRBJ2-5): DSGVTQTPKHLITATGQRVTLRCSPRSGDLSVYWYQQSLDQGLQFLIQYYNGEERAKGNILERFSAQQFPDLHSELNLSSLELGDSALYFCASSVADGGVETQYFGPGTRLLVL.

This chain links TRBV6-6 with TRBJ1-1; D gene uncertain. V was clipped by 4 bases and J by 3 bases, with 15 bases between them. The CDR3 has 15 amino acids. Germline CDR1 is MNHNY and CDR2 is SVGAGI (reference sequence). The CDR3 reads CASSSGGYLDTEAFF. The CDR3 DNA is TGTGCCAGCAGTTCCGGAGGCTATTTGGACACTGAAGCTTTCTTT.

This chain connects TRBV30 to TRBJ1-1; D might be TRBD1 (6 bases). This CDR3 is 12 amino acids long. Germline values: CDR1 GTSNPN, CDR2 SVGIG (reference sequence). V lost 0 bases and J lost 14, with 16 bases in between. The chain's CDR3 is CAWSVVGAEPFF. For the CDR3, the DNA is TGTGCCTGGAGTGTAGTGGGGGCAGAACCCTTCTTT.

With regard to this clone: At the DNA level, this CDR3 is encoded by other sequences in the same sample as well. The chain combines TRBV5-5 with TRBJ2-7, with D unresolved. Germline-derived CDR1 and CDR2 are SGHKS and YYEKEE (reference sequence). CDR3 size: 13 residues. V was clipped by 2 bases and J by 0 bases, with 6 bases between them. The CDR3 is CASSFGYSYEQYF. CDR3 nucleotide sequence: TGTGCCAGCAGCTTCGGGTACTCCTACGAGCAGTACTTC.

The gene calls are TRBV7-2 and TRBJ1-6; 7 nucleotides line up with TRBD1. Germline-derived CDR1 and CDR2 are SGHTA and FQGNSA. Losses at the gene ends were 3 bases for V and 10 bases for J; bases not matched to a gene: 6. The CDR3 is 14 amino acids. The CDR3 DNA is TGTGCCAGCAGCTTGGACAGGCGGGGCTCACCCCTCCACTTT. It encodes CASSLDRRGSPLHF.

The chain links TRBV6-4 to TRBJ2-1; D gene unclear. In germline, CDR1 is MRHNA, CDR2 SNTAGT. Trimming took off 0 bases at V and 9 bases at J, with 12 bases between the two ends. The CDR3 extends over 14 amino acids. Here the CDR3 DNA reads TGTGCCAGCAGTGACTCGGTGGGTAGCACTGAGCAGTTCTTC. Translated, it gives CASSDSVGSTEQFF.

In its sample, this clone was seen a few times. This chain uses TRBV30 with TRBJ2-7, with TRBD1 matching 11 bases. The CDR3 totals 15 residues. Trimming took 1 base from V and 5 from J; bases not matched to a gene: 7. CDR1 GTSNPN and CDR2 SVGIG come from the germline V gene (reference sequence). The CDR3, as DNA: TGTGCCTGGAGTGGGGGGACAGGGGGGAATGACGAGCAGTACTTC. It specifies CAWSGGTGGNDEQYF. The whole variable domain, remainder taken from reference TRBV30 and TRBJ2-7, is SQTIHQWPATLVQPVGSPLSLECTVEGTSNPNLYWYRQAAGRGLQLLFYSVGIGQISSEVPQNLSASRPQDRQFILSSKKLLLSDSGFYLCAWSGGTGGNDEQYFGPGTRLTVT.

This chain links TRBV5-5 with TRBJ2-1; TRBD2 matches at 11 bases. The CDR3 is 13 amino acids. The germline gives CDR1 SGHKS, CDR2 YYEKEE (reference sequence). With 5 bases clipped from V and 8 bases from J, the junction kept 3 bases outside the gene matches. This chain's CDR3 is CASSLAGGYEQFF. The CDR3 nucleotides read TGTGCCAGCAGTCTAGCGGGGGGCTATGAGCAGTTCTTC.

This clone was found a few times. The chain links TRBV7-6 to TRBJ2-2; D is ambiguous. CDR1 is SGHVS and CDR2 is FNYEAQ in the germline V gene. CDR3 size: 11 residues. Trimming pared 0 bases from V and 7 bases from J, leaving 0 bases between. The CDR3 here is CASSLAGELFF. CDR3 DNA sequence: TGTGCCAGCAGCTTAGCCGGGGAGCTGTTTTTT.

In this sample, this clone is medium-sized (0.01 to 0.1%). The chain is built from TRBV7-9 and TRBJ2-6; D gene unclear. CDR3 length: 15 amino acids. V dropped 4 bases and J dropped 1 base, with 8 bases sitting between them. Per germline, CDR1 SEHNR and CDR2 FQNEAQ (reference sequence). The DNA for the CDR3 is TGTGCCAGCAGCTACACGGAGTCTGGGGCCAACGTCCTGACTTTC. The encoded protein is CASSYTESGANVLTF.

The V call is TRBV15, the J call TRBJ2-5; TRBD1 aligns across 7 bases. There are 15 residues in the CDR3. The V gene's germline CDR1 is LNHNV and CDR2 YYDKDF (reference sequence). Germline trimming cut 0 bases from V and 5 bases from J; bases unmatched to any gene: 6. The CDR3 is CATSRDKGASETQYF. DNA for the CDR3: TGTGCCACCAGCAGAGATAAGGGGGCGAGTGAGACCCAGTACTTC.